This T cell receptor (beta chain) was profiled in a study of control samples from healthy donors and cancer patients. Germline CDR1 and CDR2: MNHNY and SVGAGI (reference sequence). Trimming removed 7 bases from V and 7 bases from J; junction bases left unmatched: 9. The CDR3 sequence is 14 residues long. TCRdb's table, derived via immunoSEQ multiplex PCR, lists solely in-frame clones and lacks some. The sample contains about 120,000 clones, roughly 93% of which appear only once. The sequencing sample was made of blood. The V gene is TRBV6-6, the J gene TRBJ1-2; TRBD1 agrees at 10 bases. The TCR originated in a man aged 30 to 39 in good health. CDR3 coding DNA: TGTGCCAGCACCGCGGATTGGACAGGGGGTGGCTACACCTTC. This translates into CASTADWTGGGYTF.